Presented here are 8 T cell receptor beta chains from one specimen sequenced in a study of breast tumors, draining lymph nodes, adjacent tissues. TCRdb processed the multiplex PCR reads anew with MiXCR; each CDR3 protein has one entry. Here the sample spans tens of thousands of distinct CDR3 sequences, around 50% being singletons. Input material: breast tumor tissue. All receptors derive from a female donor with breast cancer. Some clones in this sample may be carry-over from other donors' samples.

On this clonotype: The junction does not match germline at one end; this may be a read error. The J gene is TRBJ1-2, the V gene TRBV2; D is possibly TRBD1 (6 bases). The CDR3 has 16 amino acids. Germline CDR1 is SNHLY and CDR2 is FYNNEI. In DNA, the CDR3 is TGTGCCAGGAGTGGGCAGGGGAAACTCCCTAACTATGGCTACACCTTC. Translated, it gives CARSGQGKLPNYGYTF.

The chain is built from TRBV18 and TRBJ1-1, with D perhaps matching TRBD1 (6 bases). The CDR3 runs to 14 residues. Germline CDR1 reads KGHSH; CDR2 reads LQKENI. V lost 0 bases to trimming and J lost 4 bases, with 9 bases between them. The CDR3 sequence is CASSPPGASTEAFF. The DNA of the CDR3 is TGTGCCAGCTCACCACCGGGGGCCAGCACTGAAGCTTTCTTT.

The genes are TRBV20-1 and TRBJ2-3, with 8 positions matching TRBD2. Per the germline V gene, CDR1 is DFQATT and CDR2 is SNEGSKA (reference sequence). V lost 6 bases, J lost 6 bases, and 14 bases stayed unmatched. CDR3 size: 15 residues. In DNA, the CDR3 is TGCAGTGCCCGGAAGGGACTAGGCAATCAGGATACGCAGTATTTT. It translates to CSARKGLGNQDTQYF.

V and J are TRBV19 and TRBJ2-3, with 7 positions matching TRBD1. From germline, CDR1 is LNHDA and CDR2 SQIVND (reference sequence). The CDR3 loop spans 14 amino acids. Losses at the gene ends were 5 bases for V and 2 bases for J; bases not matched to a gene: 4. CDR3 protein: CASSGDRDTDTQYF. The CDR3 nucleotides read TGTGCCAGTAGTGGAGACAGGGACACAGATACGCAGTATTTT.

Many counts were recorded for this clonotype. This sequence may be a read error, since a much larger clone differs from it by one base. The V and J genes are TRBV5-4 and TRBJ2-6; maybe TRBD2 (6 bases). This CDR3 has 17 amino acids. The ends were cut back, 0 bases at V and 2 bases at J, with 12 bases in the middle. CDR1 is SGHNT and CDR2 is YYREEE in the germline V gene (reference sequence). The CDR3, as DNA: TGTGCCAGCAGCTTGGTTGGAGCGGGCACTGGGGCCAACGTCCTGACTTTC. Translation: CASSLVGAGTGANVLTF.

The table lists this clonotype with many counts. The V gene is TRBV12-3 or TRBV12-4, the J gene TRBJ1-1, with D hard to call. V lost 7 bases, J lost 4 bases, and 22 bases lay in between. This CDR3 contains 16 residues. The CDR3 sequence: CASTMKVGGWLTEAFF. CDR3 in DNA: TGTGCCAGCACCATGAAGGTGGGAGGTTGGCTCACTGAAGCTTTCTTT.

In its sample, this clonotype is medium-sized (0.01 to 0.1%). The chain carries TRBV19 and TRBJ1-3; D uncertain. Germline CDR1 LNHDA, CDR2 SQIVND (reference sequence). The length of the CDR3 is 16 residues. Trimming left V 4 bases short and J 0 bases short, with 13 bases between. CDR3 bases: TGTGCCAGTAGTACCGTGGCAGGCCTCTCTGGAAACACCATATATTTT. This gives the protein CASSTVAGLSGNTIYF.

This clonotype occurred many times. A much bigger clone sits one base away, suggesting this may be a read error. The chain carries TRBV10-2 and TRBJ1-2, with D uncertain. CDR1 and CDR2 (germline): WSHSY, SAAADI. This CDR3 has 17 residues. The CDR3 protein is CTSSVGRRGGPNYGYTF. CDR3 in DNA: TGCACCAGCAGTGTGGGCCGGCGGGGAGGTCCCAACTATGGCTACACCTTC.